This T cell receptor (beta chain) is drawn from a study of vaccination effects on CD4 cells after COVID-19. Some clones are missing from TCRdb's copy, which holds only in-frame ones; the method was immunoSEQ multiplex PCR. The sample records around 53,000 clones, around 74% being singletons. Culturing for around ten days preceded CD4+ T cell isolation. Infection with SARS-CoV-2 occurred in the person between March and December 2020, and PCR confirmed it. The participants, recipients of two vaccine doses, got either BNT162b2 or mRNA-1273. Comments on this clone: The target antigen is unknown.

General study findings and limits: Convalescents' post-vaccination spike-reactive clones were chiefly new, vaccine-induced ones.

CDR1 and CDR2 (germline): SNHLY, FYNNEI. Trimming removed 7 bases from V and 7 bases from J, with 16 bases in between. This CDR3 contains 14 residues. This receptor was obtained from a human donor who had a prior SARS-CoV-2 infection. The sample consisted of CD4+ T cells from PBMCs cultured without peptide, taken after COVID-19 vaccination. The chain has TRBV2 and TRBJ1-4; TRBD1 might be the D (5 bases). As DNA, the CDR3 is TGTGCCAGCAAGGATGGGGCATATAGTGAAAAACTGTTTTTT. Protein sequence: CASKDGAYSEKLFF.